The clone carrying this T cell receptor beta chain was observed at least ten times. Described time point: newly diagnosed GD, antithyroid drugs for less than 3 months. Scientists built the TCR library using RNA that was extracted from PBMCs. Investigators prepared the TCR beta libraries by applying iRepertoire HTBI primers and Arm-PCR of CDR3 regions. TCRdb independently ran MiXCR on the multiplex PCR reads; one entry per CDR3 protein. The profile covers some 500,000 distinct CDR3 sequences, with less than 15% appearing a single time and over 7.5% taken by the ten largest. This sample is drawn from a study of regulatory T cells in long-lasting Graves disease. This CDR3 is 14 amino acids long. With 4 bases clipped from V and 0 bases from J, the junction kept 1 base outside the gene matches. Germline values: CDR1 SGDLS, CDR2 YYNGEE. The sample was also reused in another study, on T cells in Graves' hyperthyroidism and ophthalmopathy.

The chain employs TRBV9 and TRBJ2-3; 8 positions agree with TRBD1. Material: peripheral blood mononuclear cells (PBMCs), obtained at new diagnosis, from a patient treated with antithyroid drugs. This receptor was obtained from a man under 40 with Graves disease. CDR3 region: CASSRDRSTDTQYF. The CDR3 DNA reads TGTGCCAGCAGCAGGGACAGGAGCACAGATACGCAGTATTTT.